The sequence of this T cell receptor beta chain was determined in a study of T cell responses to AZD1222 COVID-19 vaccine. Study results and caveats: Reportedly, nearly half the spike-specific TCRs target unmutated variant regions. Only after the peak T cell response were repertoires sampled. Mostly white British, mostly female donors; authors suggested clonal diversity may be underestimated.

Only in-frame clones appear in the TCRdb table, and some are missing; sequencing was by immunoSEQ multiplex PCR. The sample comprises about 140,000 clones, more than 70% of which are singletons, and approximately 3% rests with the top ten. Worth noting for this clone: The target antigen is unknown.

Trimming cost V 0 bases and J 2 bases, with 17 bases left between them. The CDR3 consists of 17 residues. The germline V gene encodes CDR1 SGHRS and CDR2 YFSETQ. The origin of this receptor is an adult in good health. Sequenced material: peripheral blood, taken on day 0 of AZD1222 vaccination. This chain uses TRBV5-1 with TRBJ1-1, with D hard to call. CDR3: CASSLAPPGSVNTEAFF. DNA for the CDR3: TGCGCCAGCAGCTTGGCCCCCCCCGGGTCCGTTAACACTGAAGCTTTCTTT.